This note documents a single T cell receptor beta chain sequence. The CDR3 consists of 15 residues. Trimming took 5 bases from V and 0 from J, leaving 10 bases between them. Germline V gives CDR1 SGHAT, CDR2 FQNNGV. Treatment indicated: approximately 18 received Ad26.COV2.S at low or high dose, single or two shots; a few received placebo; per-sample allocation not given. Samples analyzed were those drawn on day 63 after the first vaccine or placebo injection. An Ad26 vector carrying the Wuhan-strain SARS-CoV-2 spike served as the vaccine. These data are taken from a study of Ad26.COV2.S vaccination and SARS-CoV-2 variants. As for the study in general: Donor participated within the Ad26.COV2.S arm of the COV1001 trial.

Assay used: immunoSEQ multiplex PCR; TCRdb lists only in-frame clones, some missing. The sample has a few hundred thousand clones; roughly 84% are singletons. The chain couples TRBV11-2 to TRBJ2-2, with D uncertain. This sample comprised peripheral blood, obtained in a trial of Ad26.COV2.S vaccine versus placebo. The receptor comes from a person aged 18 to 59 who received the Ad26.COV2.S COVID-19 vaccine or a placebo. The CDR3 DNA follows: TGTGCCAGCAGCCAGGCCACCGCGAACACCGGGGAGCTGTTTTTT. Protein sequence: CASSQATANTGELFF. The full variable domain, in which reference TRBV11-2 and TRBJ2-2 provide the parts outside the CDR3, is EAGVAQSPRYKIIEKRQSVAFWCNPISGHATLYWYQQILGQGPKLLIQFQNNGVVDDSQLPKDRFSAERLKGVDSTLKIQPAKLEDSAVYLCASSQATANTGELFFGEGSRLTVL.